Listed here are 16 T cell receptor beta chains from one sample, sequenced in a study of PD-L1 blockade in urothelial cancer. TCRdb keeps only in-frame clones here, not all; method: immunoSEQ multiplex PCR. The sample shows tens of thousands of clones, over 75% of them seen only once. The starting material was PBMCs, obtained around atezolizumab (anti-PD-L1) treatment. These receptors were collected from a man between 65 and 80 years old with urothelial cancer.

V is TRBV5-5 and J is TRBJ2-5; 7 nucleotides agree with TRBD2. The CDR3 length is 13 residues. Germline V gene data show CDR1 as SGHKS and CDR2 as YYEKEE (reference sequence). With 2 bases clipped from V and 4 bases from J, the junction kept 2 bases outside the gene matches. CDR3 in DNA: TGTGCCAGCAGCTTCGGACTAGGAGAGACCCAGTACTTC. Its protein product is CASSFGLGETQYF.

The chain carries TRBV9 and TRBJ2-7, with 12 bases fitting TRBD2. Germline-derived CDR1 and CDR2 are SGDLS and YYNGEE. V lost 0 bases, J lost 2 bases, and 0 bases stayed unmatched. The CDR3 is made up of 15 amino acids. The CDR3, as DNA: TGTGCCAGCAGCGTAGGACTAGCGGGAGCCTACGAGCAGTACTTC. It is translated as CASSVGLAGAYEQYF.

V and J are TRBV13 and TRBJ2-3, with TRBD2 identical over 7 bases. Trimming at V came to 3 bases and at J to 3 bases, leaving 3 bases not matched to a gene. Per germline, CDR1 PRHDT and CDR2 FYEKMQ (reference sequence). This CDR3 comprises 14 residues. CDR3 sequence reads: CASSLAGVTDTQYF. Here the CDR3 DNA reads TGTGCCAGCAGCTTGGCGGGAGTGACAGATACGCAGTATTTT.

The chain links TRBV7-2 to TRBJ2-5; D gene unclear. Germline CDR1 SGHTA, CDR2 FQGNSA. The CDR3 loop spans 15 amino acids. V gave up 1 base and J gave up 1 base, with 10 bases separating them. Here the CDR3 DNA reads TGTGCCAGCAGCTTAGGAGGCAGCCGCCAAGAGACCCAGTACTTC. Protein sequence: CASSLGGSRQETQYF.

The rearrangement links TRBV5-1 to TRBJ2-5; a weak D match, TRBD2 (6 bases). The germline V gene encodes CDR1 SGHRS and CDR2 YFSETQ. Trimming stripped 3 bases from V and 3 bases from J, with 15 bases between. The CDR3 sequence is 15 residues long. CDR3 in amino acids: CASSSSRREEETQYF. CDR3 nucleotides: TGCGCCAGCAGCTCATCGCGGAGGGAGGAAGAGACCCAGTACTTC.

CDR3 in DNA: TGCGCCAGCAGCCAAGACGACAGGGGGACTAACTATGGCTACACCTTC. Amino acids: CASSQDDRGTNYGYTF. The chain links TRBV4-1 to TRBJ1-2; 9 bases fit TRBD1. Per germline, CDR1 MGHRA and CDR2 YSYEKL. This CDR3 is built from 16 residues. V trimming: 0 bases; J trimming: 0 bases; junction bases outside the gene matches: 2.

V and J are TRBV5-1 and TRBJ1-2; maybe TRBD1 (6 bases). The germline CDR1 and CDR2 sequences are SGHRS and YFSETQ. Between the trimmed V and J ends, which lost 0 bases and 2 bases, there was a span of 8 bases. The CDR3 contains 14 residues. This CDR3 is CASSLADRNYGYTF. The DNA for the CDR3 is TGCGCCAGCAGCTTGGCGGACAGAAACTATGGCTACACCTTC.

The V call is TRBV4-1, the J call TRBJ1-2; possibly TRBD1 for D (5 bases). CDR3 length equals 13 residues. Trimming pared 4 bases from V and 4 bases from J, leaving 10 bases between. Germline V CDR1 and CDR2: MGHRA, YSYEKL. The CDR3 DNA is TGCGCCAGCAGCCGCGACAGCATCTATGGCTACACCTTC. Its protein is CASSRDSIYGYTF.

CDR3 amino acids: CASSPGTPGQGDYNEQFF. The CDR3 DNA is TGTGCCAGCAGCCCGGGCACCCCGGGACAGGGGGACTACAATGAGCAGTTCTTC. J is TRBJ2-1 and V is TRBV14; TRBD1 agrees at 11 bases. Germline assignment: CDR1 SGHDN and CDR2 FVKESK. The CDR3 length is 18 residues. V lost 4 bases, J lost 3 bases, and 11 bases stayed unmatched.

The CDR3 reads CASKRGRGLTGANVLTF. CDR3 coding DNA: TGTGCCAGCAAACGAGGCAGGGGGCTGACTGGGGCCAACGTCCTGACTTTC. J is TRBJ2-6 and V is TRBV2; 8 bases line up with TRBD1. J lost 2 bases, V lost 7 bases, and 10 bases had no gene match. The CDR3 has 17 amino acids. CDR1 and CDR2 from the germline V gene are SNHLY and FYNNEI.

J is TRBJ2-7 and V is TRBV19; a possible D gene is TRBD1 (6 bases). This CDR3 is 14 amino acids long. Trimming left V 3 bases short and J 5 bases short, with 14 bases between. The germline CDR1 and CDR2 sequences are LNHDA and SQIVND (reference sequence). The CDR3 here is CASSMRAGTHEQYF. DNA for the CDR3: TGTGCCAGTAGTATGAGGGCCGGGACACACGAGCAGTACTTC.

This rearrangement joins TRBV11-3 to TRBJ2-1; the match to TRBD2 covers 8 bases. Trimming at V came to 2 bases and at J to 2 bases, leaving 5 bases not matched to a gene. Germline lookup yields CDR1 SGHNT and CDR2 YENEEA. The CDR3 has 16 residues. CDR3 DNA: TGTGCCAGCAGCTTAACTAGCGGTCCTCCCTACAATGAGCAGTTCTTC. This codes for CASSLTSGPPYNEQFF.

The chain is built from TRBV10-3 and TRBJ1-5; maybe TRBD1 (6 bases). Germline-derived CDR1 and CDR2 are ENHRY and SYGVKD. V shed 3 bases and J shed 6 bases, with 15 bases lying between them. CDR3 size: 15 residues. The CDR3 region is CAISDSTGRGQPQHF. CDR3 nucleotide sequence: TGTGCCATCAGTGACTCAACAGGGAGGGGTCAGCCCCAGCATTTT.

The rearrangement uses TRBV5-1 and TRBJ2-1; 8 positions agree with TRBD2. J was trimmed by 5 bases and V by 4 bases; bases with no gene match: 5. Per germline, CDR1 SGHRS and CDR2 YFSETQ. The length of the CDR3 is 14 residues. The CDR3 DNA is TGCGCCAGCAGCCCGAGCGGGAGCCACAATGAGCAGTTCTTC. Translated, it gives CASSPSGSHNEQFF.

The table lists this clone with a count of one. CDR3 loop: CASSPESGQFF. In DNA, the CDR3 is TGTGCCAGCTCACCTGAATCCGGGCAGTTCTTC. The rearrangement links TRBV18 to TRBJ2-1; no firm D call. Looked up from germline, CDR1 is KGHSH and CDR2 is LQKENI. This CDR3 is 11 amino acids long. V was shortened by 3 bases and J by 12 bases, with 9 bases between the two germline ends.

This clone was seen more than once but under ten times. The chain uses TRBV2 and TRBJ1-5; 8 positions match TRBD1. Germline V lookup: CDR1 SNHLY, CDR2 FYNNEI. The CDR3 length is 15 residues. V lost 6 bases to trimming and J lost 6 bases; unmatched junction nucleotides: 10. CDR3: CASRQTTGDIQPQHF. CDR3 DNA: TGTGCCAGCAGACAAACGACAGGGGATATTCAGCCCCAGCATTTT.